The 9 T cell receptor beta chains below were found in one sample sequenced in a study of blood T cell repertoires in COVID-19 (dated by TCRdb to 2018 to 2020). Receptor amplification or capture employed the immunoSEQ multiplex PCR assay. The immuneACCESS repertoire file appears here via TCRdb, limited to in-frame rearrangements. These files lack a portion of the clones; in checked studies, under half of the deficit traces to unresolved V genes, and the cause of the others is not known. Within this sample are some 220,000 clones, with 80% to 90% of them counted one time only. 3.5% to 4.5% of the sample goes to the ten largest clones. Sequences were obtained from peripheral blood. These receptors all stem from a man aged 50-59 years with acute or convalescent COVID-19.

The gene calls are TRBV3-1 (or the pseudogene TRBV3-2) and TRBJ1-4; 7 bases match TRBD1. The germline V gene encodes CDR1 LGHDT and CDR2 YNNKEL (reference sequence). The CDR3 length is 14 residues. V was clipped by 4 bases and J by 3 bases; unmatched bases: 2. This chain's CDR3 is CASSPDRANEKLFF. The CDR3 coding sequence is TGTGCCAGCAGCCCTGACAGGGCTAATGAAAAACTGTTTTTT.

V gene TRBV5-1 combines with J gene TRBJ2-3; 9 nucleotides line up with TRBD1. V dropped 2 bases and J dropped 4; count of bases not matched to a gene: 8. This CDR3 spans 16 amino acids. Germline loops: CDR1 SGHRS, CDR2 YFSETQ. CDR3 DNA: TGCGCCAGCAGCTTCACAACAGGGGGCGGGTCAGATACGCAGTATTTT. This sequence encodes CASSFTTGGGSDTQYF. Supplemented by reference TRBV5-1 and TRBJ2-3, the full variable domain reads KAGVTQTPRYLIKTRGQQVTLSCSPISGHRSVSWYQQTPGQGLQFLFEYFSETQRNKGNFPGRFSGRQFSNSRSEMNVSTLELGDSALYLCASSFTTGGGSDTQYFGPGTRLTVL.

The rearrangement uses TRBV28 and TRBJ1-2; 10 positions match TRBD1. The CDR3 sequence is 15 residues long. Trimming took 5 bases from V and 4 from J; bases not matched to a gene: 7. CDR1 is MDHEN, CDR2 SYDVKM, per germline. Here the CDR3 reads CASSDPGQGSYGYTF. CDR3 coding DNA: TGTGCCAGCAGTGACCCGGGACAGGGGTCCTATGGCTACACCTTC.

The genes are TRBV2 and TRBJ2-2; 10 bases fit TRBD2. CDR1 and CDR2 from the germline V gene are SNHLY and FYNNEI. CDR3 length: 19 amino acids. J lost 7 bases, V lost 8 bases, and 22 bases had no gene match. The CDR3 DNA sequence: TGTGCCAGCGGAAAGGGAAACCAGGGGGCTAGCGGGAGTGGCGGGGAGCTGTTTTTT. This encodes CASGKGNQGASGSGGELFF.

The CDR3 DNA is TGTGCCAGCAGCCCCCTCCGAGGGCAGACCTACGAGCAGTACTTC. Encoded protein: CASSPLRGQTYEQYF. V usage is TRBV5-4 and J usage is TRBJ2-7; a weak D match, TRBD2 (5 bases). The V gene's germline CDR1 is SGHNT and CDR2 YYREEE (reference sequence). Trimming took 4 bases from V and 2 from J, leaving 16 bases between them. The CDR3 runs 15 residues.

This clone was observed once. This chain links TRBV11-2 with TRBJ1-1; TRBD1 aligns across 8 bases. This CDR3 comprises 14 residues. With V trimmed by 5 bases and J by 1 base, 3 bases remained unmatched. From germline, CDR1 is SGHAT and CDR2 FQNNGV. CDR3 bases: TGTGCCAGCAGCAGAACAGGGGGGAACACTGAAGCTTTCTTT. Translating gives CASSRTGGNTEAFF.

The rearrangement links TRBV10-3 to TRBJ1-5; 8 bases line up with TRBD1. Germline V gene sequence: CDR1 ENHRY, CDR2 SYGVKD. V shed 6 bases, J shed 4 bases, and the junction held 5 bases outside the gene matches. The CDR3 is 14 amino acids. CDR3 DNA sequence: TGTGCCATCAGGCCCGGGACAGGTAATCAGCCCCAGCATTTT. Encoded protein: CAIRPGTGNQPQHF.

The chain combines TRBV27 with TRBJ1-6; possibly TRBD1 for D (6 bases). Germline V gene sequence: CDR1 MNHEY, CDR2 SMNVEV (reference sequence). This CDR3 has 15 amino acids. V was clipped by 7 bases and J by 5 bases, with 15 bases between them. The CDR3 loop reads CASTPWGRNNSPLHF. In DNA, the CDR3 is TGTGCCAGCACTCCTTGGGGGCGGAATAATTCACCCCTCCACTTT.

The V and J genes are TRBV5-1 and TRBJ2-7, with TRBD1 as a possible D gene (6 bases). CDR1 is SGHRS and CDR2 is YFSETQ in the germline V gene. The CDR3 covers 13 residues. The germline V and J ends were trimmed by 1 base and 2 bases, with 7 bases remaining between them. The CDR3 region has the DNA TGCGCCAGCAGCTTGTCAGGGGCCTACGAGCAGTACTTC. Its protein is CASSLSGAYEQYF.